The clone carrying this TCR beta chain was seen just once. Repertoires were generated with immunoSEQ multiplex PCR, while TCRdb's copy carries only in-frame clones and drops some. Of more than 45,000 clones listed, more than 80% are singletons. The source of the sample is a study of blood T cell repertoires in COVID-19. This CDR3 contains 19 residues. Germline CDR1 is MNHEY and CDR2 is SVGEGT. Trimming at V came to 5 bases and at J to 0 bases, leaving 14 bases not matched to a gene. Sequencing used peripheral blood. This TCR was sampled from a man between 60 and 70 years old with acute or convalescent COVID-19. The rearrangement joins TRBV6-2 or TRBV6-3 to TRBJ1-5; 9 nucleotides match TRBD1. The CDR3 spells CASSRPRTGVLGSNQPQHF. The CDR3 nucleotides read TGTGCCAGCAGTCGCCCCCGGACAGGGGTATTGGGTAGCAATCAGCCCCAGCATTTT.